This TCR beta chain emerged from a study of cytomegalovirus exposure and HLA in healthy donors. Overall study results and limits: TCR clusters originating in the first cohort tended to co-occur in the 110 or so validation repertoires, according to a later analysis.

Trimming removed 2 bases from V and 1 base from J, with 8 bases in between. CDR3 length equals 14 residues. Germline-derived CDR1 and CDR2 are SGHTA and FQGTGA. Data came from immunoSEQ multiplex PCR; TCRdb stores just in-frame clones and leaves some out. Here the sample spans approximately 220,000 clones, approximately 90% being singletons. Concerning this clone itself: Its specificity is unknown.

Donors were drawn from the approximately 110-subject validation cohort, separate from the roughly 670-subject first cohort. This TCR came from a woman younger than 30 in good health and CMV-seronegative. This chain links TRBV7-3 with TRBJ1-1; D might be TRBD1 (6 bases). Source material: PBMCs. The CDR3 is CASSLGTPNTEAFF. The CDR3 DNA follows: TGTGCCAGCAGCTTAGGGACACCGAACACTGAAGCTTTCTTT. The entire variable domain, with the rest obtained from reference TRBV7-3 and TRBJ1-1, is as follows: GAGVSQTPSNKVTEKGKYVELRCDPISGHTALYWYRQSLGQGPEFLIYFQGTGAADDSGLPNDRFFAVRPEGSVSTLKIQRTERGDSAVYLCASSLGTPNTEAFFGQGTRLTVV.